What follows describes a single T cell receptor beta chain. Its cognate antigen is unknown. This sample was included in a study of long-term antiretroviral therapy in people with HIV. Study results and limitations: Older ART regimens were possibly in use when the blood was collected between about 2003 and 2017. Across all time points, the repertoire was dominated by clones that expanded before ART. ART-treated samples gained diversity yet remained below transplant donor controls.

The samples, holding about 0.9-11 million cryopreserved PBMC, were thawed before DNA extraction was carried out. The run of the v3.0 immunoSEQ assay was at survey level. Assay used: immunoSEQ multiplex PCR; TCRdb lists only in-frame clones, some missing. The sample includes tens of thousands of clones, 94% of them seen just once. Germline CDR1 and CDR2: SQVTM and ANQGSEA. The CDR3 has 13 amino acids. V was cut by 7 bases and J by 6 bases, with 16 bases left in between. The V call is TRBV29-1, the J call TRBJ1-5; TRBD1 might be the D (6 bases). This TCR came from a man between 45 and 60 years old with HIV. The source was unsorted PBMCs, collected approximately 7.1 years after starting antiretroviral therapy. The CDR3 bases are TGCAGCGCGGCGGACAGTACCAGTCAGCCCCAGCATTTT. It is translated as CSAADSTSQPQHF. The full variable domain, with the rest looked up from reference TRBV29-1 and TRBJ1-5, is SAVISQKPSRDICQRGTSLTIQCQVDSQVTMMFWYRQQPGQSLTLIATANQGSEATYESGFVIDKFPISRPNLTFSTLTVSNMSPEDSSIYLCSAADSTSQPQHFGDGTRLSIL.